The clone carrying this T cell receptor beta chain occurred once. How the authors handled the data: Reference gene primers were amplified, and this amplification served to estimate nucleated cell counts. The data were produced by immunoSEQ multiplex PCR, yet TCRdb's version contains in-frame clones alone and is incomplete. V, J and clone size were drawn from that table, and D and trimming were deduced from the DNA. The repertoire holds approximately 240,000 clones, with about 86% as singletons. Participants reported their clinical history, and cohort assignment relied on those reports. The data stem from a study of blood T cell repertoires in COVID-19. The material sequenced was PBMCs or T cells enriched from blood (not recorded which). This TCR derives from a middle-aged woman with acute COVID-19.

The CDR3 coding sequence is TGTGCCAGCAGTTTATACACAGGGGCCCAGAACACCGGGGAGCTGTTTTTT. Protein product: CASSLYTGAQNTGELFF. The rearrangement uses TRBV27 and TRBJ2-2; 7 bases fit TRBD1. Losses at the gene ends were 1 base for V and 1 base for J; bases not matched to a gene: 6. This CDR3 comprises 17 residues. From germline, CDR1 is MNHEY and CDR2 SMNVEV (reference sequence).